The next 17 T cell receptor beta chains were all read from a single sample in a study of blood T cell repertoires in COVID-19. Assay: immunoSEQ multiplex PCR; the TCRdb copy retains only in-frame clones and omits some. This sample yields roughly 380,000 clones, of which around 87% are seen a single time; under 1.5% belongs to the top ten. Sequenced input: PBMCs or T cells enriched from blood (not recorded which). The receptors come from a man aged 30-40 years who had recovered from COVID-19.

The chain links TRBV5-1 to TRBJ1-4; D perhaps matches TRBD1 (6 bases). The CDR3 extends over 15 amino acids. The germline V and J ends were trimmed by 4 bases and 8 bases, with 18 bases remaining between them. In germline, CDR1 is SGHRS, CDR2 YFSETQ. The CDR3 coding sequence is TGCGCCAGCAGCCGGACCACAGGGAAGGTGGAAAAACTGTTTTTT. Amino acid sequence: CASSRTTGKVEKLFF.

The chain uses TRBV3-1 (or the pseudogene TRBV3-2) and TRBJ1-1; possible D gene TRBD1, 6 bases. Germline CDR1 is LGHDT and CDR2 is YNNKEL (reference sequence). The CDR3 covers 12 residues. V was pared by 10 bases and J by 6 bases, with 15 bases between. CDR3 coding DNA: TGTGCCAACCAGGGGAAAGAGGCTGAAGCTTTCTTT. Its translation is CANQGKEAEAFF.

V is TRBV7-9 and J is TRBJ1-1; 9 bases are a match to TRBD1. With 0 bases clipped from V and 7 bases from J, the junction kept 3 bases outside the gene matches. CDR3 size: 14 residues. Germline V gene data show CDR1 as SEHNR and CDR2 as FQNEAQ (reference sequence). The CDR3 spells CASSLAQGAGEAFF. CDR3 nucleotide sequence: TGTGCCAGCAGCTTAGCACAGGGGGCTGGTGAAGCTTTCTTT. Looking up the rest from reference TRBV7-9 and TRBJ1-1 gives the full variable domain: DTGVSQNPRHKITKRGQNVTFRCDPISEHNRLYWYRQTLGQGPEFLTYFQNEAQLEKSRLLSDRFSAERPKGSFSTLEIQRTEQGDSAMYLCASSLAQGAGEAFFGQGTRLTVV.

V is TRBV2 and J is TRBJ1-6; TRBD1 matches at 7 bases. Germline V lookup: CDR1 SNHLY, CDR2 FYNNEI. This CDR3 is 14 amino acids long. With V trimmed by 6 bases and J by 7 bases, 6 bases remained unmatched. Written as DNA, the CDR3 is TGTGCCAGCAGCCTGACAGGGATGAATTCACCCCTCCACTTT. This translates into CASSLTGMNSPLHF. Based on the CDR3 plus reference TRBV2 and TRBJ1-6, the full variable domain is EPEVTQTPSHQVTQMGQEVILRCVPISNHLYFYWYRQILGQKVEFLVSFYNNEISEKSEIFDDQFSVERPDGSNFTLKIRSTKLEDSAMYFCASSLTGMNSPLHFGNGTRLTVT.

This chain links TRBV6-1 with TRBJ1-5, with 10 bases identical to TRBD1. Germline CDR1 MNHNS, CDR2 SASEGT. After removal of 3 bases from V and 7 bases from J, the junction contained 15 bases not matched to a gene. This CDR3 is built from 18 residues. CDR3 amino acids: CASSDGISGQGSTQPQHF. In DNA, the CDR3 is TGTGCCAGCAGTGATGGGATTTCGGGACAGGGGTCGACACAGCCCCAGCATTTT.

This chain joins TRBV19 and TRBJ2-1; tentatively, D is TRBD2 (5 bases). Trimming pared 1 base from V and 5 bases from J, leaving 9 bases between. The germline V gene has CDR1 LNHDA and CDR2 SQIVND (reference sequence). The CDR3 extends over 14 amino acids. CDR3 sequence reads: CASSIGLANNEQFF. The CDR3 coding sequence is TGTGCCAGTAGTATAGGGCTAGCAAACAATGAGCAGTTCTTC.

The chain is built from TRBV9 and TRBJ2-3, with a tentative D call TRBD2 (5 bases). Trimming removed 2 bases from V and 2 bases from J, with 9 bases in between. Germline V gene data show CDR1 as SGDLS and CDR2 as YYNGEE. The CDR3 has 14 amino acids. The CDR3: CASSVRENTDTQYF. The DNA for the CDR3 is TGTGCCAGCAGCGTTCGGGAAAACACAGATACGCAGTATTTT. Full variable domain (missing parts from reference TRBV9 and TRBJ2-3): DSGVTQTPKHLITATGQRVTLRCSPRSGDLSVYWYQQSLDQGLQFLIQYYNGEERAKGNILERFSAQQFPDLHSELNLSSLELGDSALYFCASSVRENTDTQYFGPGTRLTVL.

V and J are TRBV2 and TRBJ2-1; 13 bases are shared with TRBD2. CDR3 length: 15 amino acids. After removal of 4 bases from V and 7 bases from J, the junction contained 4 bases not matched to a gene. Germline assignment: CDR1 SNHLY and CDR2 FYNNEI. The chain's CDR3 is CASSVGLAGVNEQFF. CDR3 sequence (DNA): TGTGCCAGCAGTGTCGGACTAGCGGGGGTTAATGAGCAGTTCTTC.

The J gene is TRBJ2-7, the V gene TRBV11-2; 12 bases align to TRBD1. The CDR3 contains 13 residues. Germline CDR1 SGHAT, CDR2 FQNNGV. J was trimmed by 6 bases and V by 5 bases; bases with no gene match: 2. CDR3 nucleotide sequence: TGTGCCAGCAGCCGGGACAGGGGGCCCGAGCAGTACTTC. Translated, it gives CASSRDRGPEQYF.

The chain links TRBV7-2 to TRBJ1-1; 7 bases agree with TRBD1. The CDR3 runs to 14 residues. CDR1 SGHTA and CDR2 FQGNSA come from the germline V gene. The trim removed 5 bases at V and 1 base at J, leaving 4 bases unmatched. DNA of the CDR3: TGTGCCAGCAGCCCCGGGACAGCGAACACTGAAGCTTTCTTT. The encoded protein is CASSPGTANTEAFF.

CDR3 DNA sequence: TGTGCCAGCAGCTCCAGGGCAGGGAACTATGGCTACACCTTC. Protein product: CASSSRAGNYGYTF. The chain couples TRBV14 to TRBJ1-2, with a possible D match to TRBD1 (5 bases). The ends were cut back, 5 bases at V and 2 bases at J, with 12 bases in the middle. CDR1 and CDR2 (germline): SGHDN, FVKESK. The CDR3 spans 14 residues.

V and J are TRBV27 and TRBJ2-5; D is uncertain. Per germline, CDR1 MNHEY and CDR2 SMNVEV (reference sequence). CDR3 length equals 13 residues. The V end lost 6 bases, the J end lost 5 bases, and 13 bases lay between the germline ends. For the CDR3, the DNA is TGTGCCAGCAGCGACAACAGTATCGAGACCCAGTACTTC. Protein product: CASSDNSIETQYF.

The chain has TRBV3-1 (or the pseudogene TRBV3-2) and TRBJ2-1, with 13 bases lining up with TRBD2. With 0 bases clipped from V and 0 bases from J, the junction kept 8 bases outside the gene matches. The CDR3 runs to 20 residues. Germline V gene sequence: CDR1 LGHDT, CDR2 YNNKEL (reference sequence). CDR3 sequence (DNA): TGTGCCAGCAGCCAAGACCTTCCGGGACTAGCGGGGAGCTCCTACAATGAGCAGTTCTTC. As protein: CASSQDLPGLAGSSYNEQFF.

This CDR3 reads CASSVGQNYGYTF. The CDR3 nucleotides read TGTGCCAGCAGTGTGGGACAGAACTATGGCTACACCTTC. The chain joins TRBV12-3 or TRBV12-4 to TRBJ1-2; 7 bases agree with TRBD1. The ends lost 5 bases at V and 2 bases at J; junction bases unmatched: 2. The CDR3 extends over 13 amino acids.

The rearrangement joins TRBV27 to TRBJ1-1, with 7 bases identical to TRBD1. CDR1 MNHEY and CDR2 SMNVEV come from the germline V gene (reference sequence). There are 16 residues in the CDR3. The V and J ends lost 3 bases and 1 base, in that order; junction bases with no gene match: 8. The CDR3 here is CASSFTRTGSNTEAFF. DNA for the CDR3: TGTGCCAGCAGTTTCACCAGGACAGGATCGAACACTGAAGCTTTCTTT.

The genes are TRBV29-1 and TRBJ1-2, with TRBD1 matching over 7 bases. The CDR3 has 13 residues. The V gene end was trimmed by 7 bases and the J gene end by 4 bases; junction bases not matched to a gene: 9. Germline values: CDR1 SQVTM, CDR2 ANQGSEA. CDR3 amino acids: CSALTGQSYGYTF. The CDR3 DNA follows: TGCAGCGCTCTGACAGGGCAAAGCTATGGCTACACCTTC.

The chain carries TRBV16 and TRBJ1-4, with D tentatively TRBD1 (6 bases). This CDR3 spans 14 amino acids. Germline CDR1 reads KGHSY; CDR2 reads FQNENV. Trimming removed 3 bases from V and 3 bases from J, with 8 bases in between. DNA of the CDR3: TGTGCCAGCAGCCACACAGGGTCTAATGAAAAACTGTTTTTT. Encoded protein: CASSHTGSNEKLFF. The entire variable domain, with the rest obtained from reference TRBV16 and TRBJ1-4, is as follows: GEEVAQTPKHLVRGEGQKAKLYCAPIKGHSYVFWYQQVLKNEFKFLISFQNENVFDETGMPKERFSAKCLPNSPCSLEIQATKLEDSAVYFCASSHTGSNEKLFFGSGTQLSVL.